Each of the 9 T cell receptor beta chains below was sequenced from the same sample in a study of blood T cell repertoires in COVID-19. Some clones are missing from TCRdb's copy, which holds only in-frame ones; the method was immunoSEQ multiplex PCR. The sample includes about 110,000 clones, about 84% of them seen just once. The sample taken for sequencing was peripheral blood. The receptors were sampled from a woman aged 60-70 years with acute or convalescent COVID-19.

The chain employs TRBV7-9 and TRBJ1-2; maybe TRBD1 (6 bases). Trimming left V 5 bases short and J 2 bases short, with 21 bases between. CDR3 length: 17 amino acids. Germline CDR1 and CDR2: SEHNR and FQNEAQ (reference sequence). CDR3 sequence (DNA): TGTGCCAGCAGCCCAGGGGTGAGGTCGGCCGAAAACTATGGCTACACCTTC. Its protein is CASSPGVRSAENYGYTF.

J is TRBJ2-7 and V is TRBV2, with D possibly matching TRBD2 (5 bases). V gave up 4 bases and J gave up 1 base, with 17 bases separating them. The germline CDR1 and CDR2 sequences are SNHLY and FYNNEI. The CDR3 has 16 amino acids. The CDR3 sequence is CASSAYMGRTSYEQYF. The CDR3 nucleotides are TGTGCCAGCAGTGCCTACATGGGTCGGACTTCCTACGAGCAGTACTTC.

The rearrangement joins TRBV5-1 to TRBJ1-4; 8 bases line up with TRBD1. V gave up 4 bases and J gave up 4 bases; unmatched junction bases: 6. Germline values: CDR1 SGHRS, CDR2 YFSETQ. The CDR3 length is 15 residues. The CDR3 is CASSPGTGINEKLFF. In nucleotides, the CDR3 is TGCGCCAGCAGCCCGGGGACAGGCATTAATGAAAAACTGTTTTTT.

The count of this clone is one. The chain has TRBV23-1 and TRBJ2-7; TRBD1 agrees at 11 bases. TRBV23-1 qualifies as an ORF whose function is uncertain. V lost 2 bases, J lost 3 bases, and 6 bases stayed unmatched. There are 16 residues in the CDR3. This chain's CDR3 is CASSQEFGTGGYEQYF. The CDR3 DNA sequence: TGCGCCAGCAGTCAAGAATTCGGGACAGGGGGCTACGAGCAGTACTTC.

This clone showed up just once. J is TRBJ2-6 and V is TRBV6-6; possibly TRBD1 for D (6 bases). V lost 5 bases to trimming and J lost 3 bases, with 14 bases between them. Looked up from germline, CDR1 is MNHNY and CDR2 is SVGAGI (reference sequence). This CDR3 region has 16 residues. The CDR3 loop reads CASSRTTGVGANVLTF. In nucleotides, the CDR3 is TGTGCCAGCAGTAGAACGACAGGAGTTGGGGCCAACGTCCTGACTTTC.

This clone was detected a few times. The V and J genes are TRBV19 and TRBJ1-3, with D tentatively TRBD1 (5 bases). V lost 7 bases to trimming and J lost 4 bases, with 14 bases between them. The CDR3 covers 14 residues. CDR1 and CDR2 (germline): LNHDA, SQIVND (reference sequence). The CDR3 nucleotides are TGTGCCAGTAATCGGAGGGGTTCAGGAAACACCATATATTTT. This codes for CASNRRGSGNTIYF.

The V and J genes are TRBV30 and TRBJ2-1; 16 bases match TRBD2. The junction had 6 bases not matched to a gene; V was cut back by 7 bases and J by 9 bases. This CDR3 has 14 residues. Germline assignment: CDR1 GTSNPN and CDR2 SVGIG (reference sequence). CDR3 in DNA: TGTGCCTCGACAGGGACTAGCGGGAGGGGTGAGCAGTTCTTC. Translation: CASTGTSGRGEQFF.

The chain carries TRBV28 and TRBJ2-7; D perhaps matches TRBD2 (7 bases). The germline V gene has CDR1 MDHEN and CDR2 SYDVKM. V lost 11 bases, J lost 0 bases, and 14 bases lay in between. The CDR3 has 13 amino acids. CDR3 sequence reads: CAATGGDSYEQYF. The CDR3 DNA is TGTGCCGCAACGGGGGGCGACTCCTACGAGCAGTACTTC.

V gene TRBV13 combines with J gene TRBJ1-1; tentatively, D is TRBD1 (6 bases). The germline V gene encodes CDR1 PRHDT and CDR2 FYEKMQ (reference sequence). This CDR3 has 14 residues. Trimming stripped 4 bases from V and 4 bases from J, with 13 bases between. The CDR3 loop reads CASSSKGGSTEAFF. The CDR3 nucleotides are TGTGCCAGCAGCTCAAAAGGGGGTAGCACTGAAGCTTTCTTT.